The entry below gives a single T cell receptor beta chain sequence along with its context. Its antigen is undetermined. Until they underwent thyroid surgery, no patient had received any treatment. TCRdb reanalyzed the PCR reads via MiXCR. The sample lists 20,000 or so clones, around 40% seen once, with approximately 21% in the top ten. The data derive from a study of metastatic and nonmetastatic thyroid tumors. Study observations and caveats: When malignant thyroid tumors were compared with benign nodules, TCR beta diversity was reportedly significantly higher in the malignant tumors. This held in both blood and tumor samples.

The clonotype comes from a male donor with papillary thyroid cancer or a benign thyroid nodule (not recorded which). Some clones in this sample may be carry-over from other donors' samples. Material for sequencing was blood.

CDR3 coding DNA: TGCAGTGCTCGTAACCCGGGACAGAATACCTACGAGCAGTACTTC. This sequence encodes CSARNPGQNTYEQYF. The chain joins TRBV20-1 to TRBJ2-7; TRBD1 matches at 7 bases. V shed 5 bases and J 2 bases; nucleotides not matched to a gene: 12. This CDR3 region has 15 residues. Looked up from germline, CDR1 is DFQATT and CDR2 is SNEGSKA (reference sequence).